This T cell receptor beta chain was identified in a study of regulatory T cells in long-lasting Graves disease. Study-wide points: Persistent patients had a count of shared public clonotypes (about 2,500) that exceeded that of new patients (966).

Construction of the TCR beta libraries employed iRepertoire HTBI primers in conjunction with Arm-PCR of CDR3 regions. Each CDR3 protein gets one entry after TCRdb re-called the multiplex PCR reads with MiXCR. The table includes about 430,000 distinct CDR3 sequences, about 15% detected once. As for this clonotype: Its antigen remains unknown.

Time point: newly diagnosed GD, antithyroid drugs for less than 3 months. Researchers made the TCR library from RNA that was extracted from PBMCs. These data were also reused for a study on T cells in Graves' hyperthyroidism and ophthalmopathy. From that second work: Over 18 months, lack of ophthalmopathy progression marked Graves' hyperthyroidism as stable. TCR CDR3 regions were first amplified by RT-PCR with HTBI primers. Ophthalmopathy got predicted by the model a median approximately 6.4 months before its onset.

Source: peripheral blood mononuclear cells (PBMCs), taken at new diagnosis, from a patient treated with antithyroid drugs. This sequence originates from a woman in her 40s with Graves disease.

CDR3 loop: CASGAWETQYF. The DNA of the CDR3 is TGTGCCAGCGGGGCCTGGGAGACCCAGTACTTC. J is TRBJ2-5 and V is TRBV2; D is possibly TRBD1 (5 bases). Germline CDR1 SNHLY, CDR2 FYNNEI. CDR3 size: 11 residues. Trimming left V 8 bases short and J 5 bases short, with 9 bases between.